This T cell receptor beta chain comes out of a study of CD8+ T cells in alopecia areata. V was cut by 3 bases and J by 5 bases, with 16 bases left in between. The CDR3 totals 15 residues. Germline V gene sequence: CDR1 PRHDT, CDR2 FYEKMQ (reference sequence). Lesional scalp punch biopsies and peripheral blood were collected from alopecia areata patients. Concerning this clone: What it binds is unknown.

As the sequencing template, cDNA was produced by extracting RNA and reverse transcribing it. Generated by immunoSEQ multiplex PCR, the TCRdb table keeps only in-frame clones and is missing some. The data show almost 250,000 clones, 67% seen once. Study observations and caveats: Possibly because of HLA-related factors, TCR sharing was less clear across patients than in mice. Researchers report lesional scalp, most notably alopecia totalis/universalis, outstripped normal scalp in clonality.

The V and J genes are TRBV13 and TRBJ1-2, with D hard to call. This TCR came from a human donor with alopecia areata. This specimen consisted of CD4+ T cells sorted from blood, obtained at week 0. DNA of the CDR3: TGTGCCAGCAGCTTTACTGTGTCAGTCGGATATGGCTACACCTTC. Its translation: CASSFTVSVGYGYTF.